These T cell receptor beta chains were read from a single sample in a study of cytomegalovirus exposure and HLA in healthy donors. Generated by immunoSEQ multiplex PCR, the TCRdb table keeps only in-frame clones and is missing some. The data hold fewer than 75,000 clones, with roughly 95% observed a single time. Sequenced: PBMCs. These receptors were collected from a man younger than 35 in good health and CMV-seronegative. Each CDR3 is given with its conserved first and last residue. The order of the fields is J gene, V gene, clone size, D gene, CDR3 protein, CDR3 DNA. D genes are given only for firm matches. Size is omitted from some rows. Given values are once, few, many or a class for expanded clones.

J gene: TRBJ1-2
V gene: TRBV18
clone size: -
D gene: -
CDR3 protein: CASSSDLNRGYGYTF
CDR3 DNA: TGTGCCAGCTCATCAGACCTCAACCGGGGCTATGGCTACACCTTC

J gene: TRBJ2-7
V gene: TRBV28
clone size: -
D gene: TRBD1
CDR3 protein: CASSPGLQGLPYEQYF
CDR3 DNA: TGTGCCAGCAGTCCAGGCTTACAGGGGCTTCCCTACGAGCAGTACTTC

J gene: TRBJ2-7
V gene: TRBV27
clone size: -
D gene: TRBD1
CDR3 protein: CASSLSGTGSYEQYF
CDR3 DNA: TGTGCCAGCAGTTTATCCGGGACAGGGTCCTACGAGCAGTACTTC

J gene: TRBJ1-2
V gene: TRBV7-3
clone size: -
D gene: -
CDR3 protein: CASSPSVVGYTF
CDR3 DNA: TGTGCCAGCAGCCCGTCGGTTGTTGGCTACACCTTC

J gene: TRBJ2-3
V gene: TRBV27
clone size: -
D gene: TRBD2
CDR3 protein: CASSLSAGPNSQYF
CDR3 DNA: TGTGCCAGCAGTTTGTCAGCGGGGCCTAATTCGCAGTATTTT

J gene: TRBJ2-7
V gene: TRBV6-5
clone size: -
D gene: TRBD2
CDR3 protein: CASSRGGGPVEQYF
CDR3 DNA: TGTGCCAGCAGTCGGGGGGGCGGGCCCGTCGAGCAGTACTTC

J gene: TRBJ2-3
V gene: TRBV10-3
clone size: -
D gene: -
CDR3 protein: CAISAGQSRDTQYF
CDR3 DNA: TGTGCCATCAGTGCTGGACAGTCTAGAGATACGCAGTATTTT

J gene: TRBJ2-1
V gene: TRBV9
clone size: -
D gene: TRBD2
CDR3 protein: CASSVGRVAGGYNEQFF
CDR3 DNA: TGTGCCAGCAGCGTAGGAAGGGTGGCGGGGGGGTACAATGAGCAGTTCTTC

J gene: TRBJ2-2
V gene: TRBV15
clone size: once
D gene: -
CDR3 protein: CATSRAFRRGTGELFF
CDR3 DNA: TGTGCCACCAGCAGAGCCTTCAGGAGGGGCACCGGGGAGCTGTTTTTT

J gene: TRBJ1-4
V gene: TRBV29-1
clone size: -
D gene: TRBD1
CDR3 protein: CSGGDRAEKLFF
CDR3 DNA: TGCAGCGGGGGGGACAGGGCGGAAAAACTGTTTTTT

J gene: TRBJ1-5
V gene: TRBV10-3
clone size: -
D gene: -
CDR3 protein: CAISEGTISNQPQHF
CDR3 DNA: TGTGCCATCAGTGAGGGGACAATAAGCAATCAGCCCCAGCATTTT

J gene: TRBJ2-2
V gene: TRBV9
clone size: once
D gene: -
CDR3 protein: CASRGATDTGELFF
CDR3 DNA: TGTGCCAGCAGGGGGGCGACGGACACCGGGGAGCTGTTTTTT

J gene: TRBJ1-2
V gene: TRBV15
clone size: -
D gene: TRBD1
CDR3 protein: CATSRSTSGGHGYTF
CDR3 DNA: TGTGCCACCAGCAGATCCACTTCAGGGGGCCATGGCTACACCTTC

J gene: TRBJ2-6
V gene: TRBV7-3
clone size: -
D gene: TRBD2
CDR3 protein: CASSLSSGFSGANVLTF
CDR3 DNA: TGTGCCAGCAGCTTATCTAGCGGCTTCTCTGGGGCCAACGTCCTGACTTTC

J gene: TRBJ1-1
V gene: TRBV27
clone size: -
D gene: TRBD1
CDR3 protein: CASSLRTGLNTEAFF
CDR3 DNA: TGTGCCAGCAGTTTACGGACAGGACTGAACACTGAAGCTTTCTTT

J gene: TRBJ1-3
V gene: TRBV7-7
clone size: -
D gene: TRBD1
CDR3 protein: CASSAGGDGNTIYF
CDR3 DNA: TGTGCCAGCAGCGCAGGGGGCGATGGAAACACCATATATTTT

J gene: TRBJ1-2
V gene: TRBV30
clone size: -
D gene: -
CDR3 protein: CAWSPRIGANYGYTF
CDR3 DNA: TGTGCCTGGAGTCCCCGAATAGGAGCTAACTATGGCTACACCTTC

J gene: TRBJ2-1
V gene: TRBV25-1
clone size: -
D gene: TRBD1
CDR3 protein: CASRNRGLGGEQFF
CDR3 DNA: TGTGCCAGCAGAAACAGGGGGCTCGGGGGTGAGCAGTTCTTC

J gene: TRBJ2-2
V gene: TRBV4-3
clone size: -
D gene: -
CDR3 protein: CASSQDLVGELFF
CDR3 DNA: TGCGCCAGCAGCCAAGATCTTGTCGGGGAGCTGTTTTTT

J gene: TRBJ1-3
V gene: TRBV5-1
clone size: -
D gene: -
CDR3 protein: CASSMDNSGNTIYF
CDR3 DNA: TGCGCCAGCAGCATGGACAACTCTGGAAACACCATATATTTT

J gene: TRBJ2-5
V gene: TRBV6-5
clone size: once
D gene: -
CDR3 protein: CASTKGRQLKTQYF
CDR3 DNA: TGTGCCAGCACCAAGGGTAGACAGCTGAAGACCCAGTACTTC

J gene: TRBJ1-1
V gene: TRBV12-5
clone size: -
D gene: TRBD1
CDR3 protein: CASGLAFLPGQANTEAFF
CDR3 DNA: TGTGCTAGTGGTTTGGCATTTTTACCGGGACAGGCGAACACTGAAGCTTTCTTT

J gene: TRBJ1-1
V gene: TRBV11-2
clone size: -
D gene: -
CDR3 protein: CASSRELNTEAFF
CDR3 DNA: TGTGCCAGCAGCCGCGAACTGAACACTGAAGCTTTCTTT

J gene: TRBJ2-3
V gene: TRBV2
clone size: -
D gene: TRBD1
CDR3 protein: CASYTRQGADTQYF
CDR3 DNA: TGTGCCAGCTATACCAGACAGGGCGCAGATACGCAGTATTTT

J gene: TRBJ1-1
V gene: TRBV5-6
clone size: -
D gene: -
CDR3 protein: CASSDSTNTEAFF
CDR3 DNA: TGTGCCAGCAGTGACAGTACGAACACTGAAGCTTTCTTT

J gene: TRBJ1-1
V gene: TRBV4-3
clone size: -
D gene: TRBD1
CDR3 protein: CASSQAGQGAFF
CDR3 DNA: TGCGCCAGCAGCCAGGCGGGACAGGGAGCTTTCTTT

J gene: TRBJ2-7
V gene: TRBV13
clone size: -
D gene: TRBD2
CDR3 protein: CASSSSGGLAYEQYF
CDR3 DNA: TGTGCCAGCAGTTCAAGCGGGGGGCTAGCCTACGAGCAGTACTTC

J gene: TRBJ2-3
V gene: TRBV7-2
clone size: -
D gene: -
CDR3 protein: CASSLGTYTDTQYF
CDR3 DNA: TGTGCCAGCAGCCTAGGGACTTACACAGATACGCAGTATTTT

J gene: TRBJ1-2
V gene: TRBV27
clone size: -
D gene: -
CDR3 protein: CASSLRGNYGYTF
CDR3 DNA: TGTGCCAGCAGTTTGAGGGGGAACTATGGCTACACCTTC

J gene: TRBJ1-2
V gene: TRBV7-6
clone size: -
D gene: -
CDR3 protein: CASSLGILQGSKGYTF
CDR3 DNA: TGTGCCAGCAGCTTAGGGATATTACAGGGTTCAAAAGGCTACACCTTC

J gene: TRBJ1-5
V gene: TRBV6-6
clone size: -
D gene: -
CDR3 protein: CASSYSPGAGNQPQHF
CDR3 DNA: TGTGCCAGCAGTTACTCTCCTGGGGCAGGGAATCAGCCCCAGCATTTT

J gene: TRBJ1-1
V gene: TRBV6-6
clone size: -
D gene: -
CDR3 protein: CASRKSSLNTEAFF
CDR3 DNA: TGTGCCAGCAGGAAGTCGAGTCTGAACACTGAAGCTTTCTTT

J gene: TRBJ2-5
V gene: TRBV29-1
clone size: -
D gene: -
CDR3 protein: CSVAGQSIEETQYF
CDR3 DNA: TGCAGCGTGGCGGGACAGTCAATAGAAGAGACCCAGTACTTC

J gene: TRBJ1-2
V gene: TRBV2
clone size: -
D gene: -
CDR3 protein: CASSGGGGASGYTF
CDR3 DNA: TGTGCCAGCAGTGGGGGCGGGGGGGCGAGTGGCTACACCTTC

J gene: TRBJ1-1
V gene: TRBV7-6
clone size: once
D gene: TRBD1
CDR3 protein: CASSPRTGGRTEAFF
CDR3 DNA: TGTGCCAGCAGCCCCCGGACAGGGGGCCGAACTGAAGCTTTCTTT